This TCR beta chain was identified in a study of shared clonotypes between healthy human individuals. The germline V gene has CDR1 MGHDK and CDR2 SYGVNS. The CDR3 sequence is 15 residues long. Trimming cost V 0 bases and J 6 bases; bases outside gene matches: 4. Evenly divided among several immunoSEQ plates was the genomic DNA of each subset. Method: immunoSEQ multiplex PCR; TCRdb's copy keeps in-frame clones and lacks some. The sample consists of over a million clones, around 75% of them appearing once. The receptor's source is a man between 18 and 29 years old in good health. The specimen was memory CD4+ T cells sorted from blood. The subset was: CD45RA-negative fraction. The rearrangement joins TRBV25-1 to TRBJ2-1, with 8 bases matching TRBD1. DNA for the CDR3: TGTGCCAGCAGTGAATACGGACAGGGTCTCAATGAGCAGTTCTTC. Amino acid sequence: CASSEYGQGLNEQFF. Full variable domain (outside the CDR3, taken from reference TRBV25-1 and TRBJ2-1): EADIYQTPRYLVIGTGKKITLECSQTMGHDKMYWYQQDPGMELHLIHYSYGVNSTEKGDLSSESTVSRIRTEHFPLTLESARPSHTSQYLCASSEYGQGLNEQFFGPGTRLTVL.